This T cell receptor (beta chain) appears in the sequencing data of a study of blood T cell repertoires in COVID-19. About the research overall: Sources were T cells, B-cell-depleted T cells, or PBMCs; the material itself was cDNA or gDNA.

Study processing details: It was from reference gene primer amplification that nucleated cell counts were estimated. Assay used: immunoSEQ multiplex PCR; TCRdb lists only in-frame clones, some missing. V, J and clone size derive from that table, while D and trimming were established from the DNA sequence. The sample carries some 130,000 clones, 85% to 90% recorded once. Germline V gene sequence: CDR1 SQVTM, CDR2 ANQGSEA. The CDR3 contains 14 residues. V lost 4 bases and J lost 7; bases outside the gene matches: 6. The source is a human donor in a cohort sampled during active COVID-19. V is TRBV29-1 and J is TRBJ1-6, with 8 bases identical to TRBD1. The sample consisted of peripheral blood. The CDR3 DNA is TGCAGCGTTGCAGGGGGCGCGAAAAATTCACCCCTCCACTTT. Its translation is CSVAGGAKNSPLHF.